The table lists the clone carrying this T cell receptor (beta chain) with a few counts. Per the germline V gene, CDR1 is ENHRY and CDR2 is SYGVKD. The CDR3 runs 17 residues. V shed 6 bases, J shed 9 bases, and the junction held 17 bases outside the gene matches. Deep was the level at which the assay was run. Original handling: Filtering differed for immunoSEQ, which gave only junction sequences without quality scores. Libraries were prepared by immunoSEQ multiplex PCR; TCRdb keeps only in-frame clonotypes and omits some of them. That table supplies the V and J calls and clone size; D and trimming were determined from the DNA. The sample consists of about 520,000 clones, roughly 80% of them appearing once. This entry belongs to a study of shared clonotypes between healthy human individuals.

The chain has TRBV10-3 and TRBJ2-4, with 10 bases that match TRBD1. Sequenced material: PBMCs. This TCR came from a woman between 35 and 50 years old in good health. Some clones in this sample may be carry-over from other donors' samples. CDR3 in amino acids: CAISQAMGGTGEGIQYF. DNA for the CDR3: TGTGCCATCAGCCAGGCGATGGGGGGGACAGGGGAAGGCATTCAGTACTTC.